The next 21 T cell receptor beta chains were all read from a single sample in a study of CD8 T cells in ankylosing spondylitis. TCRdb re-called the 5' RACE reads with MiXCR, one entry per CDR3 protein. The sample has around 88,000 distinct CDR3 sequences; just under 9% are singletons. What was sequenced was blood, either unsorted or a sorted T cell fraction (not recorded which). These receptors originate from a male donor with ankylosing spondylitis or in good health (not recorded which).

This clonotype has a count of ten or more. The V call is TRBV12-3 or TRBV12-4, the J call TRBJ2-7, with D unresolved. The ends were cut back, 1 base at V and 0 bases at J, with 16 bases in the middle. The length of the CDR3 is 17 residues. The CDR3 nucleotides read TGTGCCAGCAGTTTAGAGTCATACGTGGGCCACTCCTACGAGCAGTACTTC. As protein: CASSLESYVGHSYEQYF.

The sample holds many counts of this clonotype. V and J are TRBV7-3 and TRBJ1-5; no reliable D call. V dropped 0 bases and J dropped 0 bases, with 12 bases sitting between them. From germline, CDR1 is SGHTA and CDR2 FQGTGA. CDR3 length equals 17 residues. CDR3 residues: CASSLTLQYDSNQPQHF. For the CDR3, the DNA is TGTGCCAGCAGCTTAACGTTACAGTACGATAGCAATCAGCCCCAGCATTTT.

This clonotype was detected many times. The rearrangement links TRBV7-2 to TRBJ1-4; 12 bases map to TRBD1. Germline loops: CDR1 SGHTA, CDR2 FQGNSA. The CDR3 consists of 16 residues. With V trimmed by 2 bases and J by 12 bases, 10 bases remained unmatched. The DNA of the CDR3 is TGTGCCAGCAGCTTAAATCGGGCGGGACAGGGGGCAGAACTGTTTTTT. This encodes CASSLNRAGQGAELFF.

This clonotype was detected ten times or more. The chain employs TRBV9 and TRBJ2-1; no clear D. Germline CDR1 is SGDLS and CDR2 is YYNGEE. V lost 4 bases to trimming and J lost 6 bases, with 17 bases between them. This CDR3 is 15 amino acids long. The DNA of the CDR3 is TGTGCCAGCAGCTCCGACGTAGACCTGTTCAATGAGCAGTTCTTC. Amino acid sequence: CASSSDVDLFNEQFF.

This clonotype was found many times. The chain joins TRBV12-3 or TRBV12-4 to TRBJ2-1; 10 bases are shared with TRBD2. The CDR3 has 15 amino acids. Unmatched junction bases numbered 7, after V lost 5 bases and J lost 6 bases. CDR3 protein: CASSPSGGALNEQFF. CDR3 sequence (DNA): TGTGCCAGCAGTCCGAGCGGGGGGGCTCTCAATGAGCAGTTCTTC.

Comments on this clonotype: With a much larger clone just one base away, this may be a read error. This chain links TRBV4-2 with TRBJ2-7; D perhaps matches TRBD1 (5 bases). Germline V gives CDR1 LGHNA, CDR2 YNFKEQ. This CDR3 has 14 amino acids. The CDR3 loop is CTSSPLGASYEQYF. The CDR3 region has the DNA TGTACCAGCAGCCCTTTAGGGGCCTCCTACGAGCAGTACTTC.

In its sample, this clonotype was seen many times. CDR3: CASRGTQGHGELFF. The CDR3 nucleotides are TGTGCCAGCAGAGGAACCCAGGGGCACGGGGAGCTGTTTTTT. The chain links TRBV2 to TRBJ2-2; possible D gene TRBD1, 6 bases. The CDR3 is 14 amino acids. V was cut by 6 bases and J by 7 bases, with 15 bases left in between. The germline CDR1 and CDR2 sequences are SNHLY and FYNNEI.

This clonotype was recorded a few times. V and J are TRBV7-2 and TRBJ1-6; no clear D. The CDR3 is 17 residues long. Deletions cut 7 bases from V and 5 bases from J, with 21 bases between. The germline CDR1 and CDR2 sequences are SGHTA and FQGNSA. In DNA, the CDR3 is TGTGCCAGCAACATCGCGGGCTGGCGGGCAGATAATTCACCCCTCCACTTT. Amino acid sequence: CASNIAGWRADNSPLHF. The whole variable domain, remainder taken from reference TRBV7-2 and TRBJ1-6, is GAGVSQSPSNKVTEKGKDVELRCDPISGHTALYWYRQSLGQGLEFLIYFQGNSAPDKSGLPSDRFSAERTGGSVSTLTIQRTQQEDSAVYLCASNIAGWRADNSPLHFGNGTRLTVT.

This clonotype was recorded at least ten times. The chain has TRBV28 and TRBJ1-1; D is undetermined. V shed 7 bases and J shed 3 bases, with 12 bases lying between them. The CDR3 sequence is 13 residues long. Looked up from germline, CDR1 is MDHEN and CDR2 is SYDVKM. The CDR3 sequence is CASTIGPYTEAFF. CDR3 bases: TGTGCCAGCACCATCGGACCCTACACTGAAGCTTTCTTT. The entire variable domain, with the rest obtained from reference TRBV28 and TRBJ1-1, is as follows: DVKVTQSSRYLVKRTGEKVFLECVQDMDHENMFWYRQDPGLGLRLIYFSYDVKMKEKGDIPEGYSVSREKKERFSLILESASTNQTSMYLCASTIGPYTEAFFGQGTRLTVV.

Many counts were recorded for this clonotype. The chain recombines TRBV28 with TRBJ1-2; TRBD1 aligns across 9 bases. Germline V gives CDR1 MDHEN, CDR2 SYDVKM. The ends lost 2 bases at V and 5 bases at J; junction bases unmatched: 6. CDR3 length equals 15 residues. CDR3 in amino acids: CASSLTSDRGYGYTF. The CDR3, as DNA: TGTGCCAGCAGTTTAACGTCGGACAGGGGATATGGCTACACCTTC.

This clonotype was seen repeatedly, ten times or more. The chain is built from TRBV15 and TRBJ2-7; D is unclear. Per the germline V gene, CDR1 is LNHNV and CDR2 is YYDKDF (reference sequence). This CDR3 region has 13 residues. The germline V and J ends were trimmed by 0 bases and 6 bases, with 9 bases remaining between them. CDR3 region: CATSRDPLGEQYF. CDR3 in DNA: TGTGCCACCAGCAGAGATCCTCTAGGCGAGCAGTACTTC.

In its sample, this clonotype was seen a few times. The CDR3 nucleotides read TGTGCCAGCAGCTTCGGGACAGGGGGATATAGCAATCAGCCCCAGCATTTT. Protein: CASSFGTGGYSNQPQHF. This sequence joins TRBV5-5 and TRBJ1-5, with 11 bases matching TRBD1. Trimming took 2 bases from V and 0 from J; bases not matched to a gene: 4. The CDR3 length is 17 residues. Germline CDR1 reads SGHKS; CDR2 reads YYEKEE (reference sequence).

This rearrangement joins TRBV12-3 or TRBV12-4 to TRBJ2-1; 8 bases map to TRBD2. The CDR3 extends over 18 amino acids. The V and J ends lost 4 bases and 0 bases, in that order; junction bases with no gene match: 11. The CDR3 spells CASSSLFSGGSSYNEQFF. Written as DNA, the CDR3 is TGTGCCAGCAGTTCTCTTTTCTCGGGGGGGAGCTCCTACAATGAGCAGTTCTTC.

This clonotype was seen ten or more times. The genes are TRBV21-1 and TRBJ1-2; TRBD1, the table's D call, lacks a check against the DNA. TRBV21-1 is a pseudogene. The CDR3 sequence is 12 residues long. The CDR3 spells CASSQGRNGYTF. CDR3 sequence (DNA): TGTGCCAGCAGCCAGGGGAGGAATGGCTACACCTTC.

V gene TRBV19 combines with J gene TRBJ1-4; possible D gene TRBD1, 5 bases. V was trimmed by 5 bases and J by 6 bases, leaving 13 bases between them. The length of the CDR3 is 14 residues. CDR1 is LNHDA and CDR2 is SQIVND in the germline V gene (reference sequence). CDR3 in DNA: TGTGCCAGTAGTGGACGCCGAGGGGATGAAAAACTGTTTTTT. Encoded protein: CASSGRRGDEKLFF.

This CDR3 reads CASSLVGGGQNEKLFF. As DNA, the CDR3 is TGTGCCAGCAGCCTGGTCGGCGGAGGACAGAATGAAAAACTGTTTTTT. The chain links TRBV5-6 to TRBJ1-4, with D perhaps matching TRBD1 (6 bases). The CDR3 is made up of 16 amino acids. Trimming took 4 bases from V and 5 from J, leaving 18 bases between them. Germline CDR1 reads SGHDT; CDR2 reads YYEEEE.

This clonotype has ten or more counts. The chain employs TRBV7-2 and TRBJ1-4, with 7 positions matching TRBD1. Trimming removed 2 bases from V and 4 bases from J; junction bases left unmatched: 7. Germline V gene data show CDR1 as SGHTA and CDR2 as FQGNSA. The CDR3 extends over 16 amino acids. The CDR3 DNA reads TGTGCCAGCAGCTTAATGACAACAGGGGATAATGAAAAACTGTTTTTT. Its translation is CASSLMTTGDNEKLFF.

This clonotype has a count of ten or more. V and J are TRBV20-1 and TRBJ1-5, with TRBD1 matching over 10 bases. J gave up 4 bases and V 2 bases, and 17 bases lay outside the gene matches. In germline, CDR1 is DFQATT, CDR2 SNEGSKA (reference sequence). This CDR3 comprises 19 residues. This CDR3 is CSARSGTGVSLGRNQPQHF. The CDR3 DNA is TGCAGTGCTAGATCGGGGACAGGGGTTTCTCTGGGGCGGAATCAGCCCCAGCATTTT.

This clonotype was seen ten or more times. This chain joins TRBV9 and TRBJ2-3, with 12 bases that match TRBD2. From germline, CDR1 is SGDLS and CDR2 YYNGEE. The CDR3 is made up of 17 amino acids. V was clipped by 3 bases and J by 5 bases; unmatched bases: 10. The CDR3 loop is CASSGISSGGARDTQYF. The CDR3 nucleotides read TGTGCCAGCAGCGGTATTTCTAGCGGGGGGGCCCGAGATACGCAGTATTTT.

A few counts support this clonotype. The chain joins TRBV28 to TRBJ1-2, with 7 positions matching TRBD1. V shed 5 bases, J shed 7 bases, and the junction held 10 bases outside the gene matches. The CDR3 runs to 14 residues. Germline CDR1 MDHEN, CDR2 SYDVKM. DNA for the CDR3: TGTGCCAGCAGTAACAGGGGAATAGGGCTTGGCTACACCTTC. Translated, it gives CASSNRGIGLGYTF.

This clonotype was recorded many times. V is TRBV2 and J is TRBJ2-1; a weak D match, TRBD2 (6 bases). Per germline, CDR1 SNHLY and CDR2 FYNNEI. CDR3 length: 18 amino acids. Trimming shortened V by 4 bases and J by 0 bases, and 19 bases separated the two germline ends. The CDR3 is CASSGDFELTSSYNEQFF. Here the CDR3 DNA reads TGTGCCAGCAGTGGGGACTTTGAACTGACAAGCTCCTACAATGAGCAGTTCTTC.